This TCR beta chain emerged from a study of identical twins. TCRdb analysed the 5' RACE reads with MiXCR anew, one entry per CDR3 protein. The sample consists of 550,000 to 800,000 distinct CDR3 sequences, roughly 6.6% of them appearing once. With respect to this clonotype: The antigen is unknown.

Findings of the study overall: Conclusions rested on cross-sectional statistics rather than following the same donors. Models, which agreed with sharing between unrelated individuals, nonetheless underestimated the out-of-frame TCR alpha sharing seen in monozygotic twins. There was an excess of low generation probability in the out-of-frame alpha sequences that twins shared. Insertions were reduced in abundant cord blood beta clonotypes but not in memory repertoires.

Germline V lookup: CDR1 SGHRS, CDR2 YFSETQ. The CDR3 contains 15 residues. Trimming left V 0 bases short and J 3 bases short, with 10 bases between. The same data also went into a second study, on yellow fever vaccine responses in identical twins.

The receptor was isolated from a woman between 18 and 29 years old in good health. Specimen: PBMCs. The rearrangement joins TRBV5-1 to TRBJ2-1, with D perhaps TRBD2 (5 bases). CDR3 coding DNA: TGCGCCAGCAGCTTGGTGGGAGAAAACTACAATGAGCAGTTCTTC. Protein product: CASSLVGENYNEQFF.